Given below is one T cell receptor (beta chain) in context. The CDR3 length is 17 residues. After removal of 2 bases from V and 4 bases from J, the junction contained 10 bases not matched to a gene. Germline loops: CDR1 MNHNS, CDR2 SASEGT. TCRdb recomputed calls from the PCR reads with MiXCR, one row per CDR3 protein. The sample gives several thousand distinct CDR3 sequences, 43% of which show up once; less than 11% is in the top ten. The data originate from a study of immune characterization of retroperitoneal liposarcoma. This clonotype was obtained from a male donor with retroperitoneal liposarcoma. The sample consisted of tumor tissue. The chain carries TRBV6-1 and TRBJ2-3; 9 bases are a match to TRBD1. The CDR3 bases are TGTGCCAGCAGTGAAACGGGGACAGGGACGGGCGCAGATACGCAGTATTTT. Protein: CASSETGTGTGADTQYF.